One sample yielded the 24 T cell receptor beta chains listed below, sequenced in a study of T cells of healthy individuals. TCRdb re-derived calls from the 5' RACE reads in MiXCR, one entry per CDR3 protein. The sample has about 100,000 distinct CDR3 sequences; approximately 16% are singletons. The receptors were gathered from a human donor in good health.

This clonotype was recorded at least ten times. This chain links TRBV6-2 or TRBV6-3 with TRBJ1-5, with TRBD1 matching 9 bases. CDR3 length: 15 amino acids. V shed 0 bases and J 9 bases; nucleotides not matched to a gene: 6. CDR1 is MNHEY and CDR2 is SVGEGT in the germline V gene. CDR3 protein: CASSYSATGGRPQHF. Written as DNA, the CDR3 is TGTGCCAGCAGTTACTCAGCGACAGGGGGTCGGCCCCAGCATTTT.

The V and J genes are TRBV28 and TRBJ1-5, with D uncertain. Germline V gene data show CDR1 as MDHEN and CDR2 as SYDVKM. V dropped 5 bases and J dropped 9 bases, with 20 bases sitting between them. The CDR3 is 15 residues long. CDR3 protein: CASSEDPSGDRPQHF. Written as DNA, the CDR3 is TGTGCCAGCAGTGAGGACCCAAGTGGGGATCGGCCCCAGCATTTT.

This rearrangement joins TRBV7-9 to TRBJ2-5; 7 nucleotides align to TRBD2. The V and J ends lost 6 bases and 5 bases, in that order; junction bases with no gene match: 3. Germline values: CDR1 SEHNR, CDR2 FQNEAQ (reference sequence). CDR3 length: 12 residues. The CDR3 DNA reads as TGTGCCAGCAGGGGGGGGAGCGAGACCCAGTACTTC. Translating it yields CASRGGSETQYF.

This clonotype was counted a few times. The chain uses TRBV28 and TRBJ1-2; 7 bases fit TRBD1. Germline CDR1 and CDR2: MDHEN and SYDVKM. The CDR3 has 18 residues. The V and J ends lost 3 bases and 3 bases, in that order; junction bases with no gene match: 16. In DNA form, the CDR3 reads TGTGCCAGCAGTTTGGGTCAACCGGGGACAGCTATTCACTATGGCTACACCTTC. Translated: CASSLGQPGTAIHYGYTF.

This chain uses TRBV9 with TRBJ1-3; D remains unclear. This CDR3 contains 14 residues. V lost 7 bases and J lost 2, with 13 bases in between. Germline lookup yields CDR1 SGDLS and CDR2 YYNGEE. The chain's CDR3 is CASGSGKAGNTIYF. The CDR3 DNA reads TGTGCCAGCGGGTCCGGGAAGGCTGGAAACACCATATATTTT. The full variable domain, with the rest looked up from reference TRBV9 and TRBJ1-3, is DSGVTQTPKHLITATGQRVTLRCSPRSGDLSVYWYQQSLDQGLQFLIQYYNGEERAKGNILERFSAQQFPDLHSELNLSSLELGDSALYFCASGSGKAGNTIYFGEGSWLTVV.

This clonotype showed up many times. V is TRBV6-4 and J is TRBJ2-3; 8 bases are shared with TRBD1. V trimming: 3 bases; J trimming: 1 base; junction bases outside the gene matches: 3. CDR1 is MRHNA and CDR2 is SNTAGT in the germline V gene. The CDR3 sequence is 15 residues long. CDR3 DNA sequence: TGTGCCAGCAGTGAGTCGGGACAGGGCACAGATACGCAGTATTTT. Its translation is CASSESGQGTDTQYF.

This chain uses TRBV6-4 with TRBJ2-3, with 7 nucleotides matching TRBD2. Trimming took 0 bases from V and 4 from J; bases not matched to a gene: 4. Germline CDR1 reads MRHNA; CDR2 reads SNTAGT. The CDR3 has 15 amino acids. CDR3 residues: CASSDSGGEPDTQYF. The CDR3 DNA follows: TGTGCCAGCAGTGACTCGGGAGGGGAGCCAGATACGCAGTATTTT.

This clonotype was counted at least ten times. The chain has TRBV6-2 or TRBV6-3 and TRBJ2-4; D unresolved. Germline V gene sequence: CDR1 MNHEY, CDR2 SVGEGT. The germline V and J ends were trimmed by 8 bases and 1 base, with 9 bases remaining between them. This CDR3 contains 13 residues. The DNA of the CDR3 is TGTGCCAGCGGATTTCTGGCCAAAAACATTCAGTACTTC. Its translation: CASGFLAKNIQYF.

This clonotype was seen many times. CDR3 DNA sequence: TGTGCCAGCAGCTTAGTCGGGTTGAGGACAGGGATATCAGACTCCTACAATGAGCAGTTCTTC. The encoded protein is CASSLVGLRTGISDSYNEQFF. The chain recombines TRBV7-9 with TRBJ2-1; TRBD1 matches at 8 bases. The CDR3 is 21 residues long. V lost 1 base to trimming and J lost 0 bases; unmatched junction nucleotides: 17. Germline V gives CDR1 SEHNR, CDR2 FQNEAQ (reference sequence).

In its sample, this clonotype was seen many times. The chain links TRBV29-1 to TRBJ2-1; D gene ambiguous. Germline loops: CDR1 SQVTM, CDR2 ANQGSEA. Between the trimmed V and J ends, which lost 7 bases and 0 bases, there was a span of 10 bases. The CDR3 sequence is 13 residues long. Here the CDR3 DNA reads TGCAGCGCCCGACCAAGCTCCTACAATGAGCAGTTCTTC. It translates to CSARPSSYNEQFF.

This chain's CDR3 is CASSPTLNSVREQYF. The CDR3 region has the DNA TGTGCCAGCAGTCCGACCCTCAACTCGGTGAGGGAGCAGTACTTC. The chain is built from TRBV12-3 or TRBV12-4 and TRBJ2-7; no firm D call. The CDR3 spans 15 residues. V dropped 5 bases and J dropped 7 bases, with 21 bases sitting between them.

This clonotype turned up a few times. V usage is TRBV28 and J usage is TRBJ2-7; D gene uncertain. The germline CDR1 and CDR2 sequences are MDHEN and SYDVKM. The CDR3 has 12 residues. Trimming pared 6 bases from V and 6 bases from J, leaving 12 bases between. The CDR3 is CASSSTPGEQYF. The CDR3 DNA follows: TGTGCCAGCAGCTCCACGCCGGGCGAGCAGTACTTC.

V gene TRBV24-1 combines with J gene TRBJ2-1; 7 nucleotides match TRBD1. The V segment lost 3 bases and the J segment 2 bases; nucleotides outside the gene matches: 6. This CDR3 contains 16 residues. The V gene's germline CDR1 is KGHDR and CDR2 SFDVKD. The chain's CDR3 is CATSDPRGFAYNEQFF. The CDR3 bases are TGTGCCACCAGTGATCCCAGGGGGTTCGCCTACAATGAGCAGTTCTTC.

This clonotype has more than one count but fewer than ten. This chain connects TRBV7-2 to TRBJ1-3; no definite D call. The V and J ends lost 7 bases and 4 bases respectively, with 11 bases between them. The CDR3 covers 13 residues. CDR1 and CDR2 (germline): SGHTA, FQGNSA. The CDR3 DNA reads TGTGCCAGCAAGGACTATACGGGAAACACCATATATTTT. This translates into CASKDYTGNTIYF.

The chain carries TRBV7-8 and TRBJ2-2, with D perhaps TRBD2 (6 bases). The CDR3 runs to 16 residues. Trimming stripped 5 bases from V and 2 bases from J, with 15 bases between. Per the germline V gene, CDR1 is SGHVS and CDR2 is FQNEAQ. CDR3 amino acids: CASSHRPEGNTGELFF. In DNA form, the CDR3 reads TGTGCCAGCAGCCACAGACCGGAGGGCAACACCGGGGAGCTGTTTTTT. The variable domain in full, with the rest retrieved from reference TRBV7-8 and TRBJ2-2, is GAGVSQSPRYKVAKRGQDVALRCDPISGHVSLFWYQQALGQGPEFLTYFQNEAQLDKSGLPSDRFFAERPEGSVSTLKIQRTQQEDSAVYLCASSHRPEGNTGELFFGEGSRLTVL.

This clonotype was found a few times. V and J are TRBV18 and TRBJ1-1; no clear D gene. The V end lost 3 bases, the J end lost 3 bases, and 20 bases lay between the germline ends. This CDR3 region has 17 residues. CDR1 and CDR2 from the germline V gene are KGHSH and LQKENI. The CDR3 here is CASSPRVPLTQDTEAFF. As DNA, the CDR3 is TGTGCCAGCTCACCCCGGGTTCCCCTCACCCAGGACACTGAAGCTTTCTTT.

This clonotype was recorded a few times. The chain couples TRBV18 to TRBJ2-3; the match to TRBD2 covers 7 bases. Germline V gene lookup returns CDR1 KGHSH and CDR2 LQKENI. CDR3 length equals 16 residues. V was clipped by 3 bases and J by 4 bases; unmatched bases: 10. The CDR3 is CASSPVRGREADTQYF. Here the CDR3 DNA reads TGTGCCAGCTCACCGGTCCGCGGGAGAGAAGCAGATACGCAGTATTTT.

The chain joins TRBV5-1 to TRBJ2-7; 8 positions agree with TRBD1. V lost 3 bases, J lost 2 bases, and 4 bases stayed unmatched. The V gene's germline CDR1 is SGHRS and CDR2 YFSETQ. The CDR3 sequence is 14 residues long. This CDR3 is CASSSMTGAYEQYF. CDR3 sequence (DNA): TGCGCCAGCAGCTCAATGACAGGGGCCTACGAGCAGTACTTC.

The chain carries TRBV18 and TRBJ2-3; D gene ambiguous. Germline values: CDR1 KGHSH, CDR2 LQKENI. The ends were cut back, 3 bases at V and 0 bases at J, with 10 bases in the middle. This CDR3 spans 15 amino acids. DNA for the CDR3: TGTGCCAGCTCACCTGCACCTACTAGCACAGATACGCAGTATTTT. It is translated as CASSPAPTSTDTQYF.

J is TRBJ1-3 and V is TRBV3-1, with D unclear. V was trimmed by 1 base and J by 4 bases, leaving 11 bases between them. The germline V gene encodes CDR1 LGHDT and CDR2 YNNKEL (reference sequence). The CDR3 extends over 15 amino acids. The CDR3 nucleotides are TGTGCCAGCAGCCAAGTTGCGGGGAAAGGAAACACCATATATTTT. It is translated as CASSQVAGKGNTIYF.

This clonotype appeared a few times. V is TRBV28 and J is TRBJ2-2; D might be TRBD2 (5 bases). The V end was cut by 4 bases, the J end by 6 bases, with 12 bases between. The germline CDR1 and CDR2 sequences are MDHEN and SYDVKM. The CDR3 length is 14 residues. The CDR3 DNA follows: TGTGCCAGCAGTTACCTCCGGGGATCCGGGGAGCTGTTTTTT. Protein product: CASSYLRGSGELFF.

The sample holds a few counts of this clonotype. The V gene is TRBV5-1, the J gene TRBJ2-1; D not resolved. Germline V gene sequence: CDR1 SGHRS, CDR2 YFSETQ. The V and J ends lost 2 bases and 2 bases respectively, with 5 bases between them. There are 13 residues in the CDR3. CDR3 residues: CASSFRAYNEQFF. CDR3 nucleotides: TGCGCCAGCAGCTTTCGGGCCTACAATGAGCAGTTCTTC. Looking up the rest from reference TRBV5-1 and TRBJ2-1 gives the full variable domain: KAGVTQTPRYLIKTRGQQVTLSCSPISGHRSVSWYQQTPGQGLQFLFEYFSETQRNKGNFPGRFSGRQFSNSRSEMNVSTLELGDSALYLCASSFRAYNEQFFGPGTRLTVL.

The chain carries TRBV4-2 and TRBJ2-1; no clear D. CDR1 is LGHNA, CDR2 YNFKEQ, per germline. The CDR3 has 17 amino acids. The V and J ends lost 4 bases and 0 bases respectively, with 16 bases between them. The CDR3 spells CASSPFMGSSSYNEQFF. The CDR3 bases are TGTGCCAGCAGCCCCTTTATGGGCTCGAGCTCCTACAATGAGCAGTTCTTC.

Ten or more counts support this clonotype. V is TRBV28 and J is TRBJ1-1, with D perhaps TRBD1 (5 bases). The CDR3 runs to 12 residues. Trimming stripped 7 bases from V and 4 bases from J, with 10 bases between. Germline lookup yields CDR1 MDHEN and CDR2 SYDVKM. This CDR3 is CASNFQGTEAFF. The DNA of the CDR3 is TGTGCCAGCAATTTTCAGGGCACTGAAGCTTTCTTT. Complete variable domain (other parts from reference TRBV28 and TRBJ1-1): DVKVTQSSRYLVKRTGEKVFLECVQDMDHENMFWYRQDPGLGLRLIYFSYDVKMKEKGDIPEGYSVSREKKERFSLILESASTNQTSMYLCASNFQGTEAFFGQGTRLTVV.